The 32 T cell receptor beta chains below were found in one sample sequenced in a study of T cell changes during pregnancy in multiple sclerosis. Generated by immunoSEQ multiplex PCR, the TCRdb table keeps only in-frame clones and is missing some. The sample contains about 93,000 clones, under 95% of which appear only once. The sample consisted of peripheral blood, taken before pregnancy. Receptors were obtained from a female donor with multiple sclerosis, enrolled in a pregnancy study.

V is TRBV11-2 and J is TRBJ2-2; 7 bases align to TRBD2. The V gene's germline CDR1 is SGHAT and CDR2 FQNNGV. The ends lost 5 bases at V and 4 bases at J; junction bases unmatched: 13. This CDR3 is 17 amino acids long. The CDR3 loop reads CASSPGDREVGTGELFF. CDR3 nucleotide sequence: TGTGCCAGCAGCCCTGGGGACCGGGAGGTGGGCACCGGGGAGCTGTTTTTT.

The chain carries TRBV5-6 and TRBJ2-7, with D possibly matching TRBD1 (6 bases). The V gene lost 5 bases and the J gene lost 3 bases, with 18 bases spanning the gap. Germline V CDR1 and CDR2: SGHDT, YYEEEE. The CDR3 length is 15 residues. The CDR3 nucleotides are TGTGCCAGCAGTCAACTCCCGGACAGTATCTACGAGCAGTACTTC. This gives the protein CASSQLPDSIYEQYF.

V gene TRBV9 combines with J gene TRBJ2-3, with 9 bases that match TRBD1. The length of the CDR3 is 15 residues. The germline V gene has CDR1 SGDLS and CDR2 YYNGEE. V lost 3 bases, J lost 0 bases, and 2 bases stayed unmatched. CDR3 protein: CASSDRGRSTDTQYF. The CDR3 coding sequence is TGTGCCAGCAGCGACAGGGGGCGCAGCACAGATACGCAGTATTTT.

This clone has only a few counts. The chain couples TRBV6-6 to TRBJ1-5; D remains ambiguous. In germline, CDR1 is MNHNY, CDR2 SVGAGI (reference sequence). This CDR3 is 14 amino acids long. Trimming took off 0 bases at V and 6 bases at J, with 9 bases between the two ends. The CDR3 spells CASSYSTEGQPQHF. The CDR3 bases are TGTGCCAGCAGTTACTCTACTGAGGGTCAGCCCCAGCATTTT.

The chain recombines TRBV18 with TRBJ2-3; 7 bases agree with TRBD1. The germline V gene has CDR1 KGHSH and CDR2 LQKENI. This CDR3 is built from 14 residues. The junction had 6 bases not matched to a gene; V was cut back by 6 bases and J by 3 bases. In DNA, the CDR3 is TGTGCCAGCTCTCCTCAGGGGGTGACAGATACGCAGTATTTT. It is translated as CASSPQGVTDTQYF.

This chain uses TRBV7-2 with TRBJ1-2; 7 positions match TRBD1. This CDR3 is 13 amino acids long. The V segment lost 5 bases and the J segment 7 bases; nucleotides outside the gene matches: 7. Germline loops: CDR1 SGHTA, CDR2 FQGNSA. The CDR3 bases are TGTGCCAGCAGCGCCTCGACAGGGATTGGCTACACCTTC. Its protein product is CASSASTGIGYTF.

The rearrangement links TRBV6-6 to TRBJ1-1; 10 bases match TRBD1. V lost 5 bases, J lost 5 bases, and 8 bases stayed unmatched. The CDR3 has 15 residues. CDR1 and CDR2 (germline): MNHNY, SVGAGI (reference sequence). DNA of the CDR3: TGTGCCAGCAGTGCCCGGACAGGGGGAAGAACTGAAGCTTTCTTT. This encodes CASSARTGGRTEAFF.

This chain joins TRBV29-1 and TRBJ2-7; 7 bases line up with TRBD1. The CDR3 length is 11 residues. Germline CDR1 is SQVTM and CDR2 is ANQGSEA. After removal of 7 bases from V and 3 bases from J, the junction contained 3 bases not matched to a gene. This CDR3 is CSGWTGYEQYF. The CDR3 bases are TGCAGCGGCTGGACAGGCTACGAGCAGTACTTC.

V gene TRBV2 combines with J gene TRBJ2-6; D is ambiguous. Looked up from germline, CDR1 is SNHLY and CDR2 is FYNNEI. The ends were cut back, 7 bases at V and 1 base at J, with 5 bases in the middle. The length of the CDR3 is 13 residues. The CDR3 loop is CASTGSGANVLTF. Written as DNA, the CDR3 is TGTGCCAGCACGGGTTCTGGGGCCAACGTCCTGACTTTC.

This chain uses TRBV9 with TRBJ1-6; D may be TRBD1 (6 bases). Looked up from germline, CDR1 is SGDLS and CDR2 is YYNGEE. The length of the CDR3 is 17 residues. With 5 bases removed from V and 4 bases from J, the gap between germline ends came to 19 bases. CDR3 in DNA: TGTGCCAGCAGTGGTCTACAGGGCCAAACATATAATTCACCCCTCCACTTT. Translated, it gives CASSGLQGQTYNSPLHF.

This rearrangement joins TRBV6-5 to TRBJ2-7; D unclear. The V gene's germline CDR1 is MNHEY and CDR2 SVGAGI. The CDR3 is 14 residues long. Trimming took 5 bases from V and 8 from J, leaving 19 bases between them. CDR3 sequence reads: CASSPSGTSRKQYF. CDR3 coding DNA: TGTGCCAGCAGTCCCTCTGGCACATCCCGAAAGCAGTACTTC.

The CDR3 spells CASRGSGRVYEQYF. The DNA of the CDR3 is TGTGCCAGCAGAGGTAGCGGGAGAGTCTACGAGCAGTACTTC. The chain recombines TRBV28 with TRBJ2-7; 9 nucleotides align to TRBD2. In germline, CDR1 is MDHEN, CDR2 SYDVKM. J lost 3 bases, V lost 6 bases, and 6 bases had no gene match. The CDR3 sequence is 14 residues long.

The chain joins TRBV2 to TRBJ1-1; no clear D gene. This CDR3 comprises 14 residues. V was clipped by 0 bases and J by 3 bases, with 8 bases between them. Germline lookup yields CDR1 SNHLY and CDR2 FYNNEI. Here the CDR3 reads CASSEASGYTEAFF. The CDR3 coding sequence is TGTGCCAGCAGTGAAGCTTCAGGATACACTGAAGCTTTCTTT.

The rearrangement uses TRBV7-2 and TRBJ1-5; TRBD1 agrees at 9 bases. CDR3 length: 15 amino acids. The V and J ends lost 0 bases and 7 bases, in that order; junction bases with no gene match: 4. CDR1 and CDR2 (germline): SGHTA, FQGNSA. Here the CDR3 reads CASSLAGTGQQPQHF. As DNA, the CDR3 is TGTGCCAGCAGCTTAGCGGGGACAGGGCAACAGCCCCAGCATTTT.

V and J are TRBV6-5 and TRBJ2-5, with 10 nucleotides matching TRBD1. V trimming: 0 bases; J trimming: 5 bases; junction bases outside the gene matches: 0. This CDR3 spans 14 amino acids. The germline CDR1 and CDR2 sequences are MNHEY and SVGAGI. CDR3 protein: CASSYSTGGETQYF. The CDR3 DNA sequence: TGTGCCAGCAGTTACTCGACAGGGGGCGAGACCCAGTACTTC.

This rearrangement joins TRBV7-2 to TRBJ1-1; D is uncertain. The CDR3 has 14 amino acids. V lost 1 base to trimming and J lost 1 base, with 7 bases between them. CDR1 is SGHTA, CDR2 FQGNSA, per germline. In DNA form, the CDR3 reads TGTGCCAGCAGCTTAGGGCATACGAACACTGAAGCTTTCTTT. This codes for CASSLGHTNTEAFF.

The chain carries TRBV7-9 and TRBJ1-5, with 8 bases aligning to TRBD1. Germline CDR1 reads SEHNR; CDR2 reads FQNEAQ (reference sequence). This CDR3 has 15 amino acids. The V gene end was trimmed by 5 bases and the J gene end by 5 bases; junction bases not matched to a gene: 8. CDR3 in DNA: TGTGCCAGCAGCGAACAGGGACAGGCCGATCAGCCCCAGCATTTT. Protein sequence: CASSEQGQADQPQHF.

In DNA, the CDR3 is TGTGCCAGCAGCCCCCGGGGGCCGCGGGAGATCTACGAGCAGTACTTC. This encodes CASSPRGPREIYEQYF. J is TRBJ2-7 and V is TRBV27; D is possibly TRBD2 (7 bases). The CDR3 extends over 16 amino acids. Trimming removed 6 bases at V and 3 bases at J, with 21 bases between. Germline loops: CDR1 MNHEY, CDR2 SMNVEV (reference sequence).

This clone was counted once. V and J are TRBV11-3 and TRBJ1-4, with D maybe TRBD1 (5 bases). The CDR3 is made up of 17 amino acids. V gave up 2 bases and J gave up 0 bases, with 13 bases separating them. In germline, CDR1 is SGHNT, CDR2 YENEEA. CDR3 nucleotides: TGTGCCAGCAGCTTATTCTGGGGCGCGGCAACTAATGAAAAACTGTTTTTT. It encodes CASSLFWGAATNEKLFF.

This clone turned up a few times. The gene calls are TRBV6-1 and TRBJ1-5; 7 bases align to TRBD1. The V gene end was trimmed by 6 bases and the J gene end by 3 bases; junction bases not matched to a gene: 5. Germline CDR1 MNHNS, CDR2 SASEGT. The CDR3 sequence is 14 residues long. The CDR3 DNA reads as TGTGCCAGCAGCGAGGGGACAGACAATCAGCCCCAGCATTTT. Amino acid sequence: CASSEGTDNQPQHF.

The chain combines TRBV27 with TRBJ2-1, with TRBD1 as a possible D gene (5 bases). The V end lost 4 bases, the J end lost 3 bases, and 10 bases lay between the germline ends. Germline V gene sequence: CDR1 MNHEY, CDR2 SMNVEV (reference sequence). The CDR3 is made up of 14 amino acids. The CDR3 DNA reads TGTGCCAGCAGTTCCCGAAGGGGCTACAATGAGCAGTTCTTC. This codes for CASSSRRGYNEQFF.

This chain links TRBV9 with TRBJ2-2, with 10 positions matching TRBD2. V trimming: 2 bases; J trimming: 0 bases; junction bases outside the gene matches: 1. There are 16 residues in the CDR3. Germline assignment: CDR1 SGDLS and CDR2 YYNGEE. The CDR3 coding sequence is TGTGCCAGCAGCGTTCTAGCGGGGGCGAACACCGGGGAGCTGTTTTTT. Encoded protein: CASSVLAGANTGELFF.

The rearrangement joins TRBV7-9 to TRBJ2-7; a possible D gene is TRBD1 (5 bases). The CDR3 runs 14 residues. Germline loops: CDR1 SEHNR, CDR2 FQNEAQ (reference sequence). V was clipped by 0 bases and J by 3 bases, with 9 bases between them. The CDR3 DNA reads as TGTGCCAGCAGCTTAGCTGGCAGGGACTACGAGCAGTACTTC. As protein: CASSLAGRDYEQYF.

This clone was counted a single time. This chain joins TRBV19 and TRBJ1-2; D possibly corresponds to TRBD1 (5 bases). Germline V gene data show CDR1 as LNHDA and CDR2 as SQIVND (reference sequence). Between the trimmed V and J ends, which lost 6 bases and 2 bases, there was a span of 10 bases. The CDR3 totals 13 residues. CDR3 amino acids: CASRRRGNYGYTF. CDR3 DNA: TGTGCCAGTAGGCGACGGGGGAACTATGGCTACACCTTC.

The chain links TRBV7-2 to TRBJ2-2; the D is unclear. The CDR3 loop spans 14 amino acids. Germline V gene sequence: CDR1 SGHTA, CDR2 FQGNSA. Trimming stripped 4 bases from V and 4 bases from J, with 10 bases between. CDR3 region: CASSYIISTGELFF. The DNA for the CDR3 is TGTGCCAGCAGCTATATAATCTCCACCGGGGAGCTGTTTTTT.

The rearrangement links TRBV6-5 to TRBJ1-2, with TRBD1 as a possible D gene (5 bases). Germline CDR1 MNHEY, CDR2 SVGAGI. CDR3 size: 15 residues. The ends were cut back, 2 bases at V and 6 bases at J, with 16 bases in the middle. The CDR3: CASSYGTGALNGYTF. The DNA of the CDR3 is TGTGCCAGCAGTTACGGTACAGGAGCCTTAAATGGCTACACCTTC.

The rearrangement links TRBV14 to TRBJ2-3; D gene unclear. The V gene lost 4 bases and the J gene lost 4 bases, with 9 bases spanning the gap. Germline V gene lookup returns CDR1 SGHDN and CDR2 FVKESK. The CDR3 has 13 residues. The CDR3 nucleotides read TGTGCCAGCAGCCTACAATATGCAGATACGCAGTATTTT. As protein: CASSLQYADTQYF.

The V gene is TRBV5-1, the J gene TRBJ2-1; 12 nucleotides match TRBD2. CDR3 length equals 17 residues. Germline CDR1 is SGHRS and CDR2 is YFSETQ. V lost 0 bases and J lost 8; bases outside the gene matches: 9. CDR3 nucleotide sequence: TGCGCCAGCAGCTTGGGGCTAGCGGGAGGGTCGGGCGATGAGCAGTTCTTC. Amino acid sequence: CASSLGLAGGSGDEQFF.

V and J are TRBV10-3 and TRBJ1-2; 7 nucleotides align to TRBD1. CDR1 ENHRY and CDR2 SYGVKD come from the germline V gene. Losses at the gene ends were 10 bases for V and 10 bases for J; bases not matched to a gene: 21. CDR3 size: 15 residues. CDR3 nucleotides: TGTGCCACCCTGGGCCCTAGACAGGGCCCCCATATCTACACCTTC. Encoded protein: CATLGPRQGPHIYTF.

In this sample, this clone turned up once. The J gene is TRBJ2-2, the V gene TRBV4-1, with D maybe TRBD2 (6 bases). Per the germline V gene, CDR1 is MGHRA and CDR2 is YSYEKL. This CDR3 has 18 amino acids. Trimming pared 3 bases from V and 3 bases from J, leaving 20 bases between. The CDR3 DNA sequence: TGCGCCAGCAGCCAGTCCCCTCGTCCGGGGAGGTACACCGGGGAGCTGTTTTTT. Translated: CASSQSPRPGRYTGELFF.

The V call is TRBV11-2, the J call TRBJ2-1; no clear D gene. The CDR3 extends over 16 amino acids. Germline loops: CDR1 SGHAT, CDR2 FQNNGV. Between the trimmed V and J ends, which lost 0 bases and 0 bases, there was a span of 9 bases. The CDR3 DNA reads as TGTGCCAGCAGCTTAGATCTGCAGGCCTCCTACAATGAGCAGTTCTTC. This sequence encodes CASSLDLQASYNEQFF. The full variable domain, rest sourced from reference TRBV11-2 and TRBJ2-1, is EAGVAQSPRYKIIEKRQSVAFWCNPISGHATLYWYQQILGQGPKLLIQFQNNGVVDDSQLPKDRFSAERLKGVDSTLKIQPAKLEDSAVYLCASSLDLQASYNEQFFGPGTRLTVL.

The J gene is TRBJ1-1, the V gene TRBV19; TRBD1 aligns across 7 bases. The junction had 11 bases not matched to a gene; V was cut back by 0 bases and J by 4 bases. The CDR3 consists of 17 residues. CDR1 LNHDA and CDR2 SQIVND come from the germline V gene (reference sequence). CDR3 protein: CASSIDRGLKMSTEAFF. For the CDR3, the DNA is TGTGCCAGTAGTATAGACAGGGGGTTGAAAATGAGCACTGAAGCTTTCTTT.